This T cell receptor (beta chain) was found in a study of blood T cell repertoires in COVID-19. The germline gives CDR1 LNHDA, CDR2 SQIVND (reference sequence). V lost 5 bases to trimming and J lost 5 bases; unmatched junction nucleotides: 8. This CDR3 is built from 14 residues. As processed by the authors: Amplification from reference gene primers served as the basis for estimated nucleated cell counts. Method: immunoSEQ multiplex PCR; TCRdb's copy keeps in-frame clones and lacks some. The V and J calls and clone size are taken from that table; D and trimming were inferred from the DNA. The top ten hold less than 2% of the sample, which has 70,000 to 95,000 clones, under 90% seen once.

Sequences were obtained from peripheral blood. This sequence joins TRBV19 and TRBJ2-7; 8 bases agree with TRBD1. The source of this sequence is a human donor with active COVID-19. The donor label of this sample is uncertain. The CDR3 loop reads CASSWGQDLNEQYF. DNA of the CDR3: TGTGCCAGTAGTTGGGGACAGGACCTGAACGAGCAGTACTTC. Combining the CDR3 with reference TRBV19 and TRBJ2-7 gives the whole variable domain DGGITQSPKYLFRKEGQNVTLSCEQNLNHDAMYWYRQDPGQGLRLIYYSQIVNDFQKGDIAEGYSVSREKKESFPLTVTSAQKNPTAFYLCASSWGQDLNEQYFGPGTRLTVT.